This T cell receptor (beta chain) was obtained from a study of Tregs in tolerant kidney transplant recipients. Study results and caveats: Findings come from small patient numbers and require larger validation. Biological reproducibility was not directly addressed in this study.

A word on this clone: Its antigen remains unknown.

Unstimulated Tregs (CD4+CD25+CD127-) and CD4+CD25- non-Tregs were sorted from PBMCs. The CDR3 sequence is 12 residues long. V was pared by 6 bases and J by 6 bases, with 2 bases of the junction left unmatched. Per germline, CDR1 LNHDA and CDR2 SQIVND (reference sequence). Profiled with immunoSEQ multiplex PCR; TCRdb holds only in-frame clones, not every one. The table has over 60,000 clones, over 80% seen once. The sequence was obtained from a human donor in good health. The genes are TRBV19 and TRBJ1-5; 7 bases fit TRBD1. Sequencing was performed on CD4+ T cells from blood. The CDR3, as DNA: TGTGCCAGTAGCCGACAGGGTCAGCCCCAGCATTTT. Amino acid sequence: CASSRQGQPQHF.